The 31 T cell receptor beta chains given below trace back to one sample, sequenced in a study of technical replicates of blood from several donors. Using immunoSEQ multiplex PCR, the repertoire was profiled, and TCRdb retains in-frame clones only, with some absent. Of roughly 82,000 clones listed, roughly 95% are singletons. The specimen sequenced was T cells isolated from PBMCs. The receptors shown here come from a human donor in good health.

V gene TRBV29-1 combines with J gene TRBJ1-1; 8 positions match TRBD1. The CDR3 covers 16 residues. From germline, CDR1 is SQVTM and CDR2 ANQGSEA. V shed 7 bases and J 0 bases; nucleotides not matched to a gene: 13. CDR3 loop: CSAAVAGGFLNTEAFF. In DNA form, the CDR3 reads TGCAGCGCCGCAGTCGCAGGGGGCTTCTTGAACACTGAAGCTTTCTTT. Full variable domain (missing parts from reference TRBV29-1 and TRBJ1-1): SAVISQKPSRDICQRGTSLTIQCQVDSQVTMMFWYRQQPGQSLTLIATANQGSEATYESGFVIDKFPISRPNLTFSTLTVSNMSPEDSSIYLCSAAVAGGFLNTEAFFGQGTRLTVV.

The V and J genes are TRBV7-2 and TRBJ2-7, with TRBD2 as a possible D gene (6 bases). The CDR3 loop spans 17 amino acids. The germline V gene has CDR1 SGHTA and CDR2 FQGNSA. Between the trimmed V and J ends, which lost 1 base and 1 base, there was a span of 17 bases. In DNA, the CDR3 is TGTGCCAGCAGCTTAGAGGTAGCGGCGGATCAATCCTACGAGCAGTACTTC. Residues: CASSLEVAADQSYEQYF.

The chain recombines TRBV7-3 with TRBJ2-2; tentatively, D is TRBD1 (5 bases). The CDR3 sequence is 15 residues long. V was trimmed by 8 bases and J by 0 bases, leaving 13 bases between them. In germline, CDR1 is SGHTA, CDR2 FQGTGA. In DNA form, the CDR3 reads TGTGCCAGCGGGGCCTCCCTATCGAACACCGGGGAGCTGTTTTTT. This encodes CASGASLSNTGELFF.

The V and J genes are TRBV9 and TRBJ2-7; 13 bases line up with TRBD2. Losses at the gene ends were 2 bases for V and 2 bases for J; bases not matched to a gene: 1. The CDR3 has 15 amino acids. Germline V CDR1 and CDR2: SGDLS, YYNGEE. CDR3 coding DNA: TGTGCCAGCAGCGTTGGGACTAGCGGGACCTACGAGCAGTACTTC. Translating gives CASSVGTSGTYEQYF.

V usage is TRBV6-6 and J usage is TRBJ1-1, with D tentatively TRBD1 (6 bases). The V end was cut by 5 bases, the J end by 3 bases, with 19 bases between. The CDR3 runs 16 residues. Germline V CDR1 and CDR2: MNHNY, SVGAGI (reference sequence). Here the CDR3 DNA reads TGTGCCAGCAGTCCTACAGGGAACTGGAGTTACACTGAAGCTTTCTTT. The encoded protein is CASSPTGNWSYTEAFF.

The chain combines TRBV9 with TRBJ2-7, with 10 bases lining up with TRBD2. Germline trimming cut 4 bases from V and 4 bases from J; bases unmatched to any gene: 23. The germline CDR1 and CDR2 sequences are SGDLS and YYNGEE. The CDR3 runs 20 residues. The CDR3 loop is CASSTPPSWLAGVVGYEQYF. DNA for the CDR3: TGTGCCAGCAGCACTCCCCCATCCTGGCTAGCGGGAGTGGTAGGGTACGAGCAGTACTTC.

The chain links TRBV5-4 to TRBJ1-5; D unclear. Trimming took off 3 bases at V and 4 bases at J, with 14 bases between the two ends. Germline lookup yields CDR1 SGHNT and CDR2 YYREEE (reference sequence). The CDR3 has 15 residues. The CDR3 sequence is CASSSGPSPNQPQHF. The CDR3 DNA reads TGTGCCAGCAGCTCGGGTCCTTCTCCTAATCAGCCCCAGCATTTT.

V is TRBV28 and J is TRBJ1-2; 7 bases align to TRBD1. Germline CDR1 MDHEN, CDR2 SYDVKM. CDR3 length equals 12 residues. With V trimmed by 5 bases and J by 8 bases, 5 bases remained unmatched. The CDR3 DNA reads TGTGCCAGCAGTCCTGACAGGGACGGCTACACCTTC. Residues: CASSPDRDGYTF.

The chain employs TRBV15 and TRBJ1-1; 7 bases fit TRBD1. In germline, CDR1 is LNHNV, CDR2 YYDKDF (reference sequence). There are 12 residues in the CDR3. V dropped 3 bases and J dropped 7; count of bases not matched to a gene: 2. The CDR3 bases are TGTGCCACCAGCAGGACAGGGCTTGAAGCTTTCTTT. This encodes CATSRTGLEAFF.

The V call is TRBV5-4, the J call TRBJ2-5; 16 positions agree with TRBD2. This CDR3 has 18 residues. Per the germline V gene, CDR1 is SGHNT and CDR2 is YYREEE (reference sequence). The junction had 12 bases not matched to a gene; V was cut back by 5 bases and J by 5 bases. CDR3 nucleotides: TGTGCCAGCAGGCCTCCGGGACTAGCGGGAGGGATCGTCGAGACCCAGTACTTC. Residues: CASRPPGLAGGIVETQYF. Combining the CDR3 with reference TRBV5-4 and TRBJ2-5 gives the whole variable domain ETGVTQSPTHLIKTRGQQVTLRCSSQSGHNTVSWYQQALGQGPQFIFQYYREEENGRGNFPPRFSGLQFPNYSSELNVNALELDDSALYLCASRPPGLAGGIVETQYFGPGTRLLVL.

The V gene is TRBV10-2, the J gene TRBJ2-3, with TRBD1 matching over 7 bases. The CDR3 loop spans 14 amino acids. Trimming cost V 5 bases and J 3 bases; bases outside gene matches: 5. Germline assignment: CDR1 WSHSY and CDR2 SAAADI. DNA of the CDR3: TGCGCCAGCAGTCGGGACAGTATTACAGATACGCAGTATTTT. Protein: CASSRDSITDTQYF.

This chain connects TRBV5-1 to TRBJ1-2; the D gene is possibly TRBD1 (5 bases). The CDR3 consists of 17 residues. Trimming cost V 0 bases and J 0 bases, with 15 bases left between them. The germline CDR1 and CDR2 sequences are SGHRS and YFSETQ. CDR3 sequence reads: CASSLDPGSGANYGYTF. In DNA, the CDR3 is TGCGCCAGCAGCTTGGATCCAGGGTCGGGTGCTAACTATGGCTACACCTTC.

The chain has TRBV9 and TRBJ1-1; TRBD1 might be the D (5 bases). Germline CDR1 and CDR2: SGDLS and YYNGEE. V was cut by 0 bases and J by 0 bases, with 12 bases left in between. The CDR3 runs to 16 residues. The CDR3 region has the DNA TGTGCCAGCAGCGTAGTAGGTAGGGGAATGAACACTGAAGCTTTCTTT. It codes for CASSVVGRGMNTEAFF.

The V gene is TRBV28, the J gene TRBJ1-2; perhaps TRBD1 as D (5 bases). Deletions cut 6 bases from V and 7 bases from J, with 18 bases between. Germline lookup yields CDR1 MDHEN and CDR2 SYDVKM. The CDR3 loop spans 14 amino acids. In nucleotides, the CDR3 is TGTGCCAGCAGCCGCCAGGGTCCCGTGGCTGGCTACACCTTC. Translated, it gives CASSRQGPVAGYTF.

V and J are TRBV7-8 and TRBJ1-2, with D maybe TRBD1 (6 bases). This CDR3 has 12 residues. Germline V CDR1 and CDR2: SGHVS, FQNEAQ. Between the trimmed V and J ends, which lost 1 base and 9 bases, there was a span of 9 bases. For the CDR3, the DNA is TGTGCCAGCAGCTTAGTAAGGGGGAGCTACACCTTC. Translation gives CASSLVRGSYTF.

The chain recombines TRBV5-3 with TRBJ1-2; D is ambiguous. TRBV5-3 is designated an ORF whose function remains uncertain. V lost 0 bases and J 5 bases, leaving 11 bases between the germline ends. The CDR3 consists of 14 residues. DNA for the CDR3: TGTGCCAGAAGCTTGGGTCGCGCCTTATATGGCTACACCTTC. It specifies CARSLGRALYGYTF.

This chain joins TRBV29-1 and TRBJ2-1; TRBD2 aligns across 8 bases. From germline, CDR1 is SQVTM and CDR2 ANQGSEA. Trimming at V came to 3 bases and at J to 1 base, leaving 2 bases not matched to a gene. CDR3 length: 14 residues. The CDR3 is CSVDSGTSYNEQFF. The CDR3, as DNA: TGCAGCGTTGATAGCGGGACATCCTACAATGAGCAGTTCTTC.

The table lists this clone with a few counts. The chain has TRBV30 and TRBJ1-1; weak D call: TRBD1 (6 bases). CDR1 and CDR2 from the germline V gene are GTSNPN and SVGIG (reference sequence). This CDR3 has 14 residues. Trimming took 0 bases from V and 1 from J, leaving 9 bases between them. Here the CDR3 reads CAWSVGGANTEAFF. The CDR3 DNA follows: TGTGCCTGGAGTGTAGGGGGTGCGAACACTGAAGCTTTCTTT.

This rearrangement joins TRBV7-2 to TRBJ1-1; no firm D call. The V gene lost 3 bases and the J gene lost 4 bases, with 15 bases spanning the gap. Germline V CDR1 and CDR2: SGHTA, FQGNSA. The CDR3 sequence is 15 residues long. The CDR3 DNA reads TGTGCCAGCAGCTTTACATGGGAGGCAGGCACTGAAGCTTTCTTT. Translating it yields CASSFTWEAGTEAFF.

The rearrangement links TRBV27 to TRBJ2-7, with 9 bases fitting TRBD2. The CDR3 covers 14 residues. The trim removed 6 bases at V and 2 bases at J, leaving 5 bases unmatched. Germline lookup yields CDR1 MNHEY and CDR2 SMNVEV (reference sequence). The CDR3, as DNA: TGTGCCAGCAGACTTCTAGCGGGAACCTACGAGCAGTACTTC. Its translation: CASRLLAGTYEQYF.

This rearrangement joins TRBV6-1 to TRBJ2-5, with D hard to call. There are 13 residues in the CDR3. Germline CDR1 and CDR2: MNHNS and SASEGT. With 3 bases removed from V and 1 base from J, the gap between germline ends came to 6 bases. CDR3 nucleotide sequence: TGTGCCAGCAGTGATTTCTTCCAAGAGACCCAGTACTTC. This sequence encodes CASSDFFQETQYF.

This clone has just one count. J is TRBJ2-3 and V is TRBV10-3; tentative D call: TRBD1 (6 bases). Germline V lookup: CDR1 ENHRY, CDR2 SYGVKD. This CDR3 region has 12 residues. V lost 5 bases to trimming and J lost 5 bases, with 8 bases between them. CDR3 residues: CAISRGGDTQYF. DNA for the CDR3: TGTGCCATCAGTCGAGGGGGAGATACGCAGTATTTT.

The rearrangement joins TRBV5-4 to TRBJ1-1; no clear D gene. The germline V gene has CDR1 SGHNT and CDR2 YYREEE (reference sequence). Trimming removed 2 bases from V and 1 base from J, with 6 bases in between. The CDR3 loop spans 13 amino acids. CDR3 amino acids: CASSFGRNTEAFF. The CDR3 DNA follows: TGTGCCAGCAGCTTCGGGAGGAACACTGAAGCTTTCTTT.

The chain is built from TRBV6-1 and TRBJ2-2, with 15 bases lining up with TRBD2. The CDR3 is 16 residues long. Germline V lookup: CDR1 MNHNS, CDR2 SASEGT. The V gene end was trimmed by 3 bases and the J gene end by 6 bases; junction bases not matched to a gene: 2. The chain's CDR3 is CASSDRTSGRAGELFF. The CDR3 nucleotides are TGTGCCAGCAGTGATAGGACTAGCGGGAGGGCCGGGGAGCTGTTTTTT.

The chain couples TRBV11-2 to TRBJ2-3; the D is unclear. V was pared by 5 bases and J by 1 base, with 16 bases between. Germline values: CDR1 SGHAT, CDR2 FQNNGV. The CDR3 length is 16 residues. CDR3 protein: CASSATGISGTDTQYF. In DNA, the CDR3 is TGTGCCAGCAGCGCAACCGGAATCAGCGGCACAGATACGCAGTATTTT.

The V call is TRBV5-6, the J call TRBJ1-1; 7 bases align to TRBD1. The CDR3 contains 15 residues. Germline V gives CDR1 SGHDT, CDR2 YYEEEE. J gave up 1 base and V 0 bases, and 3 bases lay outside the gene matches. CDR3 sequence: CASSLAGTANTEAFF. In nucleotides, the CDR3 is TGTGCCAGCAGCTTGGCCGGGACAGCGAACACTGAAGCTTTCTTT.

V gene TRBV15 combines with J gene TRBJ2-3; D uncertain. Trimming took 5 bases from V and 2 from J, leaving 14 bases between them. This CDR3 is 15 amino acids long. The germline gives CDR1 LNHNV, CDR2 YYDKDF (reference sequence). CDR3 DNA: TGTGCCACCAGCTCCCTTCGCGGAGCCACAGATACGCAGTATTTT. Translation: CATSSLRGATDTQYF.

The chain couples TRBV6-5 to TRBJ2-2; 12 bases line up with TRBD2. Germline V gives CDR1 MNHEY, CDR2 SVGAGI. V shed 4 bases, J shed 5 bases, and the junction held 5 bases outside the gene matches. The CDR3 has 16 residues. CDR3 sequence: CASSFLTSGGTGELFF. CDR3 nucleotide sequence: TGTGCCAGCAGTTTCTTGACTAGCGGGGGTACCGGGGAGCTGTTTTTT.

This chain links TRBV6-1 with TRBJ1-3, with TRBD1 matching 7 bases. The CDR3 runs to 18 residues. CDR1 and CDR2 from the germline V gene are MNHNS and SASEGT. Trimming took 1 base from V and 0 from J; bases not matched to a gene: 9. Here the CDR3 reads CASSEGAEGAPSGNTIYF. In DNA form, the CDR3 reads TGTGCCAGCAGTGAAGGGGCGGAGGGGGCGCCCTCTGGAAACACCATATATTTT.

The rearrangement links TRBV15 to TRBJ2-3; D perhaps matches TRBD1 (6 bases). The CDR3 length is 13 residues. V lost 2 bases and J lost 9, with 12 bases in between. Per the germline V gene, CDR1 is LNHNV and CDR2 is YYDKDF (reference sequence). CDR3 sequence: CATSRSRDTTQYF. The CDR3 nucleotides are TGTGCCACCAGCAGAAGCCGGGACACCACGCAGTATTTT.

V is TRBV5-6 and J is TRBJ1-5; D remains ambiguous. The CDR3 loop spans 13 amino acids. The V gene's germline CDR1 is SGHDT and CDR2 YYEEEE. Trimming removed 2 bases from V and 4 bases from J, with 7 bases in between. The CDR3 spells CASSFRSNQPQHF. The CDR3 DNA reads TGTGCCAGCAGCTTTCGGAGTAATCAGCCCCAGCATTTT.